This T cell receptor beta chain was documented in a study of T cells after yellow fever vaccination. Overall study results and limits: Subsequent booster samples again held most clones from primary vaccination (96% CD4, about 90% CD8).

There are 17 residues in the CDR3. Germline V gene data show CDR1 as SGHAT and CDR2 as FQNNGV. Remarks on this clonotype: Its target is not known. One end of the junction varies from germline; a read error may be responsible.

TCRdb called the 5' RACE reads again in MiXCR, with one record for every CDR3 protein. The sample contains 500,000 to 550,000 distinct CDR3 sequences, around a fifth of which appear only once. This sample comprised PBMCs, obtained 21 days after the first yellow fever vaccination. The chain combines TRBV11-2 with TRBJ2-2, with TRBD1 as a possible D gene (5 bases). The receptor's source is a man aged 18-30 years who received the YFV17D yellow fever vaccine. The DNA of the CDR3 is TGTGCCAGCAGTTTAGATCGGCACAGGCCGAACACCGGGGAGCTGTTTTTT. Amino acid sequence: CASSLDRHRPNTGELFF.